This T cell receptor beta chain was identified during a study of tumor-infiltrating lymphocytes in primary liver carcinoma. Overall study results and limits: It was in tumors, not blood, that the top-250-clone fraction was significantly higher (p = 0.039). Since the samples were bulk and unsorted, the CD4+ and CD8+ repertoires were not compared.

TCR beta cDNA was reverse-transcribed from around 0.55 ug of total RNA. The reaction used a constant-region primer and ProtoScript II reverse transcriptase. It was through three nested multiplex PCR rounds of slightly modified ARM-PCR that TCR beta libraries arose. Researchers ran the first two PCR rounds for approximately 9 cycles each with TRBV1-TRBV30 forward primers and a C-beta reverse primer. TCRdb re-called the multiplex PCR reads with MiXCR, one entry per CDR3 protein. This sample has roughly 330,000 distinct CDR3 sequences, with less than 75% found just once. This CDR3 spans 14 amino acids. The germline gives CDR1 MNHNS, CDR2 SASEGT. V gave up 1 base and J gave up 7 bases, with 13 bases separating them. For blood RNA, unsorted whole blood served as the source, and germline DNA was extracted too. Only one count was recorded for this clonotype. What it binds is not known. This may come from a read error, since a much larger clone is one base off.

Sequenced: peripheral blood. This TCR was sampled from a man aged 40-49 years with primary liver carcinoma and hepatitis B virus infection. The V gene is TRBV6-1, the J gene TRBJ1-2; D remains unclear. Here the CDR3 reads CASSEGARLAGYTF. As DNA, the CDR3 is TGTGCCAGCAGTGAAGGCGCCAGGCTTGCTGGCTACACCTTC.